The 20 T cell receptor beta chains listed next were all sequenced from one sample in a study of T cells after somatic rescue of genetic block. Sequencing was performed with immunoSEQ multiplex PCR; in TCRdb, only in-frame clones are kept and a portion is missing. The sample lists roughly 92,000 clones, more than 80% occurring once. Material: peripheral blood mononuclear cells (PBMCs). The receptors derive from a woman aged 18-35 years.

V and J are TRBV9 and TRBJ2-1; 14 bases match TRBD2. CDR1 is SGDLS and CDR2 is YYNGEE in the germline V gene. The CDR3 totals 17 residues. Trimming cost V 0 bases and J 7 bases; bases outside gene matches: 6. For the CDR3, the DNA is TGTGCCAGCAGCGTAGCATGGGGACTAGCGGGAGAAAATGAGCAGTTCTTC. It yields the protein CASSVAWGLAGENEQFF.

The CDR3, as DNA: TGTGCCAGCAGCGAAACAGGGGCCAGTCAGCCCCAGCATTTT. Amino acid sequence: CASSETGASQPQHF. This chain connects TRBV27 to TRBJ1-5, with 7 bases matching TRBD1. Germline CDR1 MNHEY, CDR2 SMNVEV (reference sequence). Losses at the gene ends were 6 bases for V and 6 bases for J; bases not matched to a gene: 8. The CDR3 runs to 14 residues.

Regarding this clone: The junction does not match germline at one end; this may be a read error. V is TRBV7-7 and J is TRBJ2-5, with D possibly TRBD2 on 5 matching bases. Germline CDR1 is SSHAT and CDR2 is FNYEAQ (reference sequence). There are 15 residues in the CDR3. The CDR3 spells CASSWGGPGQETQYF. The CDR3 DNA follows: TGTGCTAGCAGCTGGGGTGGGCCGGGGCAAGAGACCCAGTACTTC.

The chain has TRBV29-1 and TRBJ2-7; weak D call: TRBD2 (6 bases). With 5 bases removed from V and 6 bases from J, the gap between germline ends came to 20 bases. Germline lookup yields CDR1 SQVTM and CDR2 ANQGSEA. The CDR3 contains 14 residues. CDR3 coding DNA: TGCAGCGTTCTCGGGGAGGTTTTTGGTGGCGAGCAGTACTTC. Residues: CSVLGEVFGGEQYF.

CDR3 loop: CASSTFSGPPGNEQFF. The CDR3 coding sequence is TGCGCCAGCAGCACTTTTAGCGGGCCTCCGGGCAATGAGCAGTTCTTC. V gene TRBV5-1 combines with J gene TRBJ2-1; 7 nucleotides agree with TRBD2. The CDR3 extends over 16 amino acids. Per the germline V gene, CDR1 is SGHRS and CDR2 is YFSETQ. Trimming at V came to 4 bases and at J to 6 bases, leaving 13 bases not matched to a gene.

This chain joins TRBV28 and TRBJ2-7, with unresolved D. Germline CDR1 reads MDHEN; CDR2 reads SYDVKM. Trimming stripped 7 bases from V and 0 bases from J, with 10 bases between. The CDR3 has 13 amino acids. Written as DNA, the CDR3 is TGTGCCAGCATAGGCTATCTCTCCTACGAGCAGTACTTC. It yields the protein CASIGYLSYEQYF.

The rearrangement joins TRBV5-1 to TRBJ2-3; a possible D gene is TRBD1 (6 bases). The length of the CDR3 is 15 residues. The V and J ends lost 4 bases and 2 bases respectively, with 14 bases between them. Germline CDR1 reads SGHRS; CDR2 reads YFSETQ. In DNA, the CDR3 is TGCGCCAGCAGCCCCGAGGGGGTTAACACAGATACGCAGTATTTT. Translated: CASSPEGVNTDTQYF.

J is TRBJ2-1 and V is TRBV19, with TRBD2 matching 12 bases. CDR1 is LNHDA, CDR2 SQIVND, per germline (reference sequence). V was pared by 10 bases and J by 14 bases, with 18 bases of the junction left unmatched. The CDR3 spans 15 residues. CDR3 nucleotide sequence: TGTGCCACCTCCCCCAGACTAGCGGGAGCCCCGATAGAGTTCTTC. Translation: CATSPRLAGAPIEFF.

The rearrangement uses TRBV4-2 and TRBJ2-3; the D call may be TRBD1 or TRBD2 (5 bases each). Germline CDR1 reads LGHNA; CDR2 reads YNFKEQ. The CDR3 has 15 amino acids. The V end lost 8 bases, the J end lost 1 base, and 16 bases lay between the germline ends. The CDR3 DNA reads TGTGCCAGCGGTCAGGGCCGGGACCGCACAGATACGCAGTATTTT. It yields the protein CASGQGRDRTDTQYF.

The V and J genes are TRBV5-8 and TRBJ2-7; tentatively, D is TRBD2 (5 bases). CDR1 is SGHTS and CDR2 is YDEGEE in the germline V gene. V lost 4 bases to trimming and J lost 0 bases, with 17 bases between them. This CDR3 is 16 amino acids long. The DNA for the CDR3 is TGTGCCAGCAGCCCCCCCAGGCGGGTGAGCTCCTACGAGCAGTACTTC. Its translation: CASSPPRRVSSYEQYF.

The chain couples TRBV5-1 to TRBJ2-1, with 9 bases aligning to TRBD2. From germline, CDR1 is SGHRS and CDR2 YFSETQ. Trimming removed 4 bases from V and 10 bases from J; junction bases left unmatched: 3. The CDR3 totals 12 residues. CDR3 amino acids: CASSQGLAEQFF. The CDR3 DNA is TGCGCCAGCAGCCAAGGACTAGCGGAGCAGTTCTTC.

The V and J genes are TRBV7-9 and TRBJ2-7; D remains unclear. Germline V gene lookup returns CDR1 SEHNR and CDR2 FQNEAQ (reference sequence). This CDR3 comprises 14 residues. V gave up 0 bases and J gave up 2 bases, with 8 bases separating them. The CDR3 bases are TGTGCCAGCAGCTTAGCGGGCACGGCCTACGAGCAGTACTTC. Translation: CASSLAGTAYEQYF. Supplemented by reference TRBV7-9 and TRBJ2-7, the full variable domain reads DTGVSQNPRHKITKRGQNVTFRCDPISEHNRLYWYRQTLGQGPEFLTYFQNEAQLEKSRLLSDRFSAERPKGSFSTLEIQRTEQGDSAMYLCASSLAGTAYEQYFGPGTRLTVT.

CDR3 sequence: CASSPLALAGAYEQYF. CDR3 coding DNA: TGTGCCAGCAGCCCATTGGCTCTAGCGGGAGCCTACGAGCAGTACTTC. The gene calls are TRBV4-2 and TRBJ2-7; the match to TRBD2 covers 10 bases. Germline assignment: CDR1 LGHNA and CDR2 YNFKEQ. There are 16 residues in the CDR3. J gave up 2 bases and V 4 bases, and 8 bases lay outside the gene matches.

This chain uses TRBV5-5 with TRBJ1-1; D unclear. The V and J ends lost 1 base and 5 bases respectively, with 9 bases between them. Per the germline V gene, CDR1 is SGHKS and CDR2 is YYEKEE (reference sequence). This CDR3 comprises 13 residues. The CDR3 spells CASSLYSLTEAFF. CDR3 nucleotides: TGTGCCAGCAGCTTGTACAGCCTTACTGAAGCTTTCTTT.

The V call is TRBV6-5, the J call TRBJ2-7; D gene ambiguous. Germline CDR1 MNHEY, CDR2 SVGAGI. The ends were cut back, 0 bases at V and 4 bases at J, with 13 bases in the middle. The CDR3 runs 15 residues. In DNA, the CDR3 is TGTGCCAGCAGTTACTCGATTGAGGTTCTGTACGAGCAGTACTTC. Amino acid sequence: CASSYSIEVLYEQYF.

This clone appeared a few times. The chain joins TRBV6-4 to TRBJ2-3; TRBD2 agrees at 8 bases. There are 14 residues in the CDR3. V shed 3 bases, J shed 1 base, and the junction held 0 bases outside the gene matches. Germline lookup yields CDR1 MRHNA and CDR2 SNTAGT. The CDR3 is CASSELAGTDTQYF. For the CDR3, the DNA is TGTGCCAGCAGTGAACTAGCGGGCACAGATACGCAGTATTTT.

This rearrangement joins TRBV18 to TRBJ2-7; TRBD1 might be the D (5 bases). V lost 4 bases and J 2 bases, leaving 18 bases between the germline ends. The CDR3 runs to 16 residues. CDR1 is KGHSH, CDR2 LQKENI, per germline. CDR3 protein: CASSRPPATAAYEQYF. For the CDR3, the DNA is TGTGCCAGCTCACGACCTCCAGCGACAGCAGCCTACGAGCAGTACTTC.

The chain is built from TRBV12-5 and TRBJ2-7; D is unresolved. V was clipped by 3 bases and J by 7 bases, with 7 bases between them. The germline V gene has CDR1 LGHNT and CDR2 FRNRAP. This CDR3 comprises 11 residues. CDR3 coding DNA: TGTGCTAGTGGTTTTGTGCAGGAGCAGTACTTC. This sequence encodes CASGFVQEQYF.

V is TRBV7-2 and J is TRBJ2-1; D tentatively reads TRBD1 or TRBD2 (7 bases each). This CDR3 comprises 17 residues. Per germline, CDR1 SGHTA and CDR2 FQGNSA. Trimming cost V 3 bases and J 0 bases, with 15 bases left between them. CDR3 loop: CASSFQGGYSSYNEQFF. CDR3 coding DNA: TGTGCCAGCAGCTTCCAGGGGGGGTATAGCTCCTACAATGAGCAGTTCTTC.

In nucleotides, the CDR3 is TGTGCCAGCAGCTTGGTCCGGGGCAGTCAGACCTATGGCTACACCTTC. Its protein product is CASSLVRGSQTYGYTF. V and J are TRBV5-6 and TRBJ1-2, with a possible D match to TRBD1 (5 bases). Germline loops: CDR1 SGHDT, CDR2 YYEEEE. V lost 0 bases and J lost 4, with 16 bases in between. This CDR3 is built from 16 residues.